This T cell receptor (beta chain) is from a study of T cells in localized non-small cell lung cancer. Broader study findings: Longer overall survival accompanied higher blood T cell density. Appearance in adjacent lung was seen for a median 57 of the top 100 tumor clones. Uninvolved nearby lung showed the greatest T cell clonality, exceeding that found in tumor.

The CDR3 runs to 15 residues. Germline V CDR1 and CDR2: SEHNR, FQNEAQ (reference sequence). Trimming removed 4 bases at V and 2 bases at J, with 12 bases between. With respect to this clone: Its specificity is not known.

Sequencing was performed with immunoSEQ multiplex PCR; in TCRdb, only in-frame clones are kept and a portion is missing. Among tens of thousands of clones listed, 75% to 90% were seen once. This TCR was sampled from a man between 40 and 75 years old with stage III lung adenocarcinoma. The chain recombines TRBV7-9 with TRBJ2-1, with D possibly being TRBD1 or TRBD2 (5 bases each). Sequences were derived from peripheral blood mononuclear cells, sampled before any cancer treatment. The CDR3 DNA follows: TGTGCCAGCAGCTGGCTCGGGGCAGCCTACAATGAGCAGTTCTTC. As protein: CASSWLGAAYNEQFF. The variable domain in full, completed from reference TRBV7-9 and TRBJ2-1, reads DTGVSQNPRHKITKRGQNVTFRCDPISEHNRLYWYRQTLGQGPEFLTYFQNEAQLEKSRLLSDRFSAERPKGSFSTLEIQRTEQGDSAMYLCASSWLGAAYNEQFFGPGTRLTVL.